This entry concerns a single TCR beta chain. The antigen remains unidentified. These data originate in a study of cytomegalovirus exposure and HLA in healthy donors. Findings and caveats of the study: A few of the chains that were CMV-associated were confirmed in vitro to be specific for CMV antigens.

The assay was immunoSEQ multiplex PCR, and TCRdb's table has in-frame clones only and misses some. The sample includes about 180,000 clones, about 83% seen only once; the top ten take more than 1.2%. The clonotype comes from a woman in her 30s in good health and CMV-seronegative. Sequenced sample: PBMCs.

DNA of the CDR3: TGCGCCAGCAGCCAAGATAGCCCAGTGACCTACTCCTACGAGCAGTACTTC. Amino acid sequence: CASSQDSPVTYSYEQYF. The gene calls are TRBV4-1 and TRBJ2-7; D remains unclear. V lost 0 bases and J 0 bases, leaving 15 bases between the germline ends. This CDR3 is built from 17 residues. CDR1 is MGHRA and CDR2 is YSYEKL in the germline V gene.